This T cell receptor beta chain was sequenced for a study of cytomegalovirus exposure and HLA in healthy donors. The study ran its PCR with 60 Vbeta and 13 Jbeta primers. Measured with immunoSEQ multiplex PCR; TCRdb has only the in-frame clones, and not every one. The sample records 85,000 to 100,000 clones, roughly 86% being singletons. General study results and limits: HLA-A and HLA-B allele assignments for most subjects were reportedly predicted accurately using TCR beta sequences. Within a later analysis, the majority of CMV-associated TCR beta chains appeared HLA-restricted.

About this clone itself: Its specificity is not known.

In germline, CDR1 is MNHNY, CDR2 SVGAGI (reference sequence). V dropped 4 bases and J dropped 6 bases, with 18 bases sitting between them. There are 16 residues in the CDR3. Material: PBMCs. The J gene is TRBJ2-2, the V gene TRBV6-6; D unclear. The clonotype originates from a man aged 25 to 40 in good health and CMV-seropositive. CDR3 in amino acids: CASSSAMTSLPGELFF. CDR3 coding DNA: TGTGCCAGCAGTTCCGCAATGACTTCTCTCCCCGGGGAGCTGTTTTTT.